This TCR beta chain was profiled in a study of blood T cell repertoires in COVID-19. Study-level information: There were acute and convalescent COVID-19 samples, and they came from the United States, Italy and Spain. Nucleic acid was either cDNA or gDNA, and it came from T cells, B-cell-depleted T cells, or PBMCs.

There are 14 residues in the CDR3. CDR1 is ENHRY and CDR2 is SYGVKD in the germline V gene. Trimming cost V 3 bases and J 11 bases, with 14 bases left between them. In the authors' workflow: Amplification of reference gene primers provided the estimated nucleated cell counts. Assay: immunoSEQ multiplex PCR; the TCRdb copy retains only in-frame clones and omits some. V and J calls and clone size follow that table, whereas D and trimming were derived from the DNA. The data show roughly 180,000 clones, around 77% seen once. The sequence came from a man in his 60s with active or convalescent COVID-19. Sample: peripheral blood. The chain recombines TRBV10-3 with TRBJ1-6, with a weak D call TRBD1 (5 bases). CDR3 amino acids: CAISDRQQGAPLHF. For the CDR3, the DNA is TGTGCCATCAGTGACCGGCAGCAAGGGGCACCCCTCCACTTT.